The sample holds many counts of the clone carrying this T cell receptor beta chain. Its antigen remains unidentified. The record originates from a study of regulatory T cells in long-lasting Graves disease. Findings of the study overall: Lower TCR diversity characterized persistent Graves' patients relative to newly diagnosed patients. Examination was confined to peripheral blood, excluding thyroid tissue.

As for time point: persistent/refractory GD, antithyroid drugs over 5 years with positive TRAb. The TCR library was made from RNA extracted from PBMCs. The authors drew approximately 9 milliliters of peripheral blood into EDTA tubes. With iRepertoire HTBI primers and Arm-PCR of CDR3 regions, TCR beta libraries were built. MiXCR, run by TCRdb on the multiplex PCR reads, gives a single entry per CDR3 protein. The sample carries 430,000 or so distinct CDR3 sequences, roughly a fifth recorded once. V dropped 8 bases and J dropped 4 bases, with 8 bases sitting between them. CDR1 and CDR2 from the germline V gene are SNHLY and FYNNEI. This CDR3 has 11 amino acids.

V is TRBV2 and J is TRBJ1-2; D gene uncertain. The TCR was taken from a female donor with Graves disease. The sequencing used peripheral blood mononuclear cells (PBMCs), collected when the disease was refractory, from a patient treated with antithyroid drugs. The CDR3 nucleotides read TGTGCCAGCGCCCAGCCCTATGGCTACACCTTC. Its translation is CASAQPYGYTF.